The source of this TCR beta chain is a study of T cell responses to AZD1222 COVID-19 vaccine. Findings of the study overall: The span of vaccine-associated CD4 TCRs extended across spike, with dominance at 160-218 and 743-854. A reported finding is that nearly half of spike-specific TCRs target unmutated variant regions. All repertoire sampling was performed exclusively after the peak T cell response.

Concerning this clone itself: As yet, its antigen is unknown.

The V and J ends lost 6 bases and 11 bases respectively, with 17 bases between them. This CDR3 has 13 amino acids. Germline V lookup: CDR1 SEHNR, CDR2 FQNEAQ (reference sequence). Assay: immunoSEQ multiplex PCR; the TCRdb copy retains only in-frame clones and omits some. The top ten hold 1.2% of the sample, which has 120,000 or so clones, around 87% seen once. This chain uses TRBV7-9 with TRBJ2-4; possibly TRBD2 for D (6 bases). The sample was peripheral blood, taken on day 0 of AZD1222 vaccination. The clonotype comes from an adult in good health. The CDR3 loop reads CASSAPRGILQYF. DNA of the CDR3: TGTGCCAGCAGTGCCCCCCGCGGGATCCTTCAGTACTTC. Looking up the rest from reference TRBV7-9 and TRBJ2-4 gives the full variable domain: DTGVSQNPRHKITKRGQNVTFRCDPISEHNRLYWYRQTLGQGPEFLTYFQNEAQLEKSRLLSDRFSAERPKGSFSTLEIQRTEQGDSAMYLCASSAPRGILQYFGAGTRLSVL.